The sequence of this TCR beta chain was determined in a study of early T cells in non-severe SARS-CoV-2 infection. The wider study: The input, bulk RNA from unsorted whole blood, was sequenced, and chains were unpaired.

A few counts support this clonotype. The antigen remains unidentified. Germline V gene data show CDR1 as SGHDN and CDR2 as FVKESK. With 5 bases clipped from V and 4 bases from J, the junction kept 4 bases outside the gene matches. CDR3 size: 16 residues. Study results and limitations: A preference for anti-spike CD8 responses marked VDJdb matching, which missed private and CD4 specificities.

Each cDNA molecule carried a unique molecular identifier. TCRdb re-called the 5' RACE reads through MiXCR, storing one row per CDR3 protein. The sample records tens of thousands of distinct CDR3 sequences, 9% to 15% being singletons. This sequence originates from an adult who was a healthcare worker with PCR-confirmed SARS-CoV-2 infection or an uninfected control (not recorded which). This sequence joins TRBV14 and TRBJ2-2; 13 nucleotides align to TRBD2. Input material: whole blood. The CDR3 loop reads CASSVRLAGGTGELFF. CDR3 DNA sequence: TGTGCCAGCAGCGTACGACTAGCGGGAGGCACCGGGGAGCTGTTTTTT.